The T cell receptor (beta chain) described here comes from a study of blood T cell repertoires in COVID-19. Germline values: CDR1 SEHNR, CDR2 FQNEAQ (reference sequence). Trimming removed 1 base at V and 5 bases at J, with 11 bases between. CDR3 length: 14 residues. As originally analysed: Reference gene primer amplification in the assay estimated nucleated cell counts. TCRdb keeps only in-frame clones here, not all; method: immunoSEQ multiplex PCR. V and J calls plus clone size are reproduced from that table; the DNA served to infer D and trimming. Here the sample spans 300,000 to 500,000 clones, nearly 90% being singletons.

This receptor was identified in a middle-aged woman with acute COVID-19. The sequenced sample was PBMCs or T cells enriched from blood (not recorded which). J is TRBJ1-2 and V is TRBV7-9; no clear D. The CDR3 spells CASSLGVPGYGYTF. CDR3 coding DNA: TGTGCCAGCAGCTTAGGGGTCCCGGGATATGGCTACACCTTC.